Listed here are 26 T cell receptor beta chains from one sample, sequenced in a study of molecular identifiers for immune sequencing clone quantification. TCRdb fed the PCR reads into MiXCR, producing one record per CDR3 protein. The table shows hundreds of thousands of distinct CDR3 sequences, with around 25% occurring only once. Sequencing was performed on naive CD8+ T cells from blood, with Jurkat cell RNA spiked in. Subset denoted: FACS-sorted CD8+CD4-CCR7+CD45RA+ naive T cells. These receptors were collected from a human donor in good health. Some libraries in this study had Jurkat cell RNA spiked in.

The chain combines TRBV4-3 with TRBJ1-4, with D maybe TRBD1 (5 bases). The length of the CDR3 is 16 residues. Trimming shortened V by 0 bases and J by 10 bases, and 18 bases separated the two germline ends. CDR1 and CDR2 (germline): LGHNA, YSLEER. The CDR3 is CASSQDMRLAGVKLFF. Here the CDR3 DNA reads TGCGCCAGCAGCCAAGATATGCGGTTGGCGGGGGTAAAACTGTTTTTT.

This clonotype appeared many times. The chain uses TRBV14 and TRBJ2-7; 7 nucleotides match TRBD2. The CDR3 length is 16 residues. Trimming cost V 0 bases and J 5 bases; bases outside gene matches: 10. In germline, CDR1 is SGHDN, CDR2 FVKESK. The CDR3 loop is CASSQDLWEGVDEQYF. CDR3 bases: TGTGCCAGCAGCCAAGATCTTTGGGAGGGCGTCGACGAGCAGTACTTC. The full variable domain, its missing parts supplied by reference TRBV14 and TRBJ2-7, is EAGVTQFPSHSVIEKGQTVTLRCDPISGHDNLYWYRRVMGKEIKFLLHFVKESKQDESGMPNNRFLAERTGGTYSTLKVQPAELEDSGVYFCASSQDLWEGVDEQYFGPGTRLTVT.

On this clonotype itself: One base away lies a much larger clone, so this may be a sequencing read error. The gene calls are TRBV5-3 and TRBJ1-2; D not resolved. TRBV5-3 is sorted into the ORF group, with uncertain function. Trimming removed 10 bases at V and 2 bases at J, with 15 bases between. CDR3 length equals 13 residues. The CDR3 loop is CAASQTKNYGYTF. Here the CDR3 DNA reads TGTGCCGCCTCGCAGACGAAAAACTATGGCTACACCTTC.

This clonotype was recorded at least ten times. The chain employs TRBV29-1 and TRBJ2-7; 7 bases align to TRBD1. Trimming took 6 bases from V and 2 from J; bases not matched to a gene: 10. Germline-derived CDR1 and CDR2 are SQVTM and ANQGSEA. This CDR3 spans 14 amino acids. In nucleotides, the CDR3 is TGCAGCGTCGCTGGGACAGTGATTCCCTACGAGCAGTACTTC. Translation: CSVAGTVIPYEQYF.

This chain connects TRBV7-9 to TRBJ2-7; D remains ambiguous. Trimming pared 5 bases from V and 5 bases from J, leaving 19 bases between. The CDR3 is 15 amino acids. The germline V gene encodes CDR1 SEHNR and CDR2 FQNEAQ (reference sequence). The CDR3 sequence: CASSGPPGEIHEQYF. As DNA, the CDR3 is TGTGCCAGCAGCGGTCCTCCTGGGGAAATCCACGAGCAGTACTTC.

This rearrangement joins TRBV28 to TRBJ2-7, with D possibly matching TRBD1 (6 bases). The CDR3 covers 20 residues. Trimming took off 5 bases at V and 0 bases at J, with 29 bases between the two ends. The germline CDR1 and CDR2 sequences are MDHEN and SYDVKM. CDR3 nucleotide sequence: TGTGCCAGCAGTCGGCCCTTTGGAGGACTGAGGGACACCATCTCCTACGAGCAGTACTTC. It yields the protein CASSRPFGGLRDTISYEQYF.

This clonotype has a count of ten or more. V is TRBV7-9 and J is TRBJ2-5; D tentatively fits TRBD1 or TRBD2 (7 bases each). Germline V gene sequence: CDR1 SEHNR, CDR2 FQNEAQ (reference sequence). The CDR3 is 20 residues long. V lost 5 bases and J 0 bases, leaving 28 bases between the germline ends. Written as DNA, the CDR3 is TGTGCCAGCAGCCAAACCTCCGTGGGGGGGACAGCCGTCTACCAAGAGACCCAGTACTTC. It yields the protein CASSQTSVGGTAVYQETQYF.

This clonotype was picked up many times. The gene calls are TRBV5-5 and TRBJ2-7; 12 bases line up with TRBD1. The V gene end was trimmed by 4 bases and the J gene end by 4 bases; junction bases not matched to a gene: 3. This CDR3 has 14 amino acids. Germline-derived CDR1 and CDR2 are SGHKS and YYEKEE (reference sequence). The CDR3 reads CASSRGQGAYEQYF. The CDR3 DNA reads TGTGCCAGCAGCCGGGGACAGGGGGCGTACGAGCAGTACTTC. Looking up the rest from reference TRBV5-5 and TRBJ2-7 gives the full variable domain: DAGVTQSPTHLIKTRGQQVTLRCSPISGHKSVSWYQQVLGQGPQFIFQYYEKEERGRGNFPDRFSARQFPNYSSELNVNALLLGDSALYLCASSRGQGAYEQYFGPGTRLTVT.

This clonotype was recorded a few times. CDR3 coding DNA: TGTGCCAGCAGCCCGGGACAGGGGGGTCTCAATGAGCAGTTCTTC. Translation: CASSPGQGGLNEQFF. The V gene is TRBV13, the J gene TRBJ2-1; TRBD1 matches 11 bases. The CDR3 has 15 residues. Germline V gene lookup returns CDR1 PRHDT and CDR2 FYEKMQ (reference sequence). Trimming removed 5 bases from V and 6 bases from J; junction bases left unmatched: 6. The full variable domain, in which reference TRBV13 and TRBJ2-1 provide the parts outside the CDR3, is AAGVIQSPRHLIKEKRETATLKCYPIPRHDTVYWYQQGPGQDPQFLISFYEKMQSDKGSIPDRFSAQQFSDYHSELNMSSLELGDSALYFCASSPGQGGLNEQFFGPGTRLTVL.

As regards this clonotype: With a much larger clone just one base away, this may be a read error. The V gene is TRBV7-9, the J gene TRBJ2-3; D is perhaps TRBD2 (6 bases). Germline CDR1 is SEHNR and CDR2 is FQNEAQ (reference sequence). This CDR3 comprises 15 residues. CDR3: CASSISGTHTDAQYF. As DNA, the CDR3 is TGTGCCAGCAGCATCTCCGGGACTCACACAGATGCGCAGTATTTT.

For the CDR3, the DNA is TGTGCCTGGAGTGTAGGGGTTTCGGGACACCACACAGATACGCAGTATTTT. Amino acids: CAWSVGVSGHHTDTQYF. The V and J genes are TRBV30 and TRBJ2-3, with D perhaps TRBD1 (6 bases). The CDR3 runs 17 residues. Trimming took 0 bases from V and 2 from J, leaving 18 bases between them. Germline V lookup: CDR1 GTSNPN, CDR2 SVGIG (reference sequence).

Many counts were recorded for this clonotype. J is TRBJ2-1 and V is TRBV28, with 7 bases aligning to TRBD1. The trim removed 5 bases at V and 5 bases at J, leaving 12 bases unmatched. The CDR3 has 16 amino acids. The germline V gene has CDR1 MDHEN and CDR2 SYDVKM. CDR3 in amino acids: CASSGSEGQLDNEQFF. The CDR3 coding sequence is TGTGCCAGCAGTGGGTCCGAGGGACAGCTCGACAATGAGCAGTTCTTC.

Concerning this clonotype: The final CDR3 position lacks the conserved phenylalanine or tryptophan, pointing to a likely read error. The chain combines TRBV6-6 with TRBJ2-2, with D possibly TRBD1 on 5 matching bases. V lost 0 bases, J lost 5 bases, and 13 bases lay in between. This CDR3 has 16 residues. The germline V gene encodes CDR1 MNHNY and CDR2 SVGAGI (reference sequence). The DNA of the CDR3 is TGTGCCAGCAGTTACTCGATTACAGGTCCGACCGGGGAGCTGTTTCTT. Translated: CASSYSITGPTGELFL.

This clonotype was counted only a few times. Being one base from a much bigger clone, this may be a read error. The chain carries TRBV3-1 and TRBJ1-5; D gene unclear. The CDR3 covers 13 residues. CDR1 LGHDT and CDR2 YNNKEL come from the germline V gene (reference sequence). The CDR3, as DNA: TGTGCCGGCAGCCAAGAGGGCAATCAGCCCCAGCATTTT. Residues: CAGSQEGNQPQHF.

This clonotype was observed a few times. This chain uses TRBV30 with TRBJ2-7; 10 bases match TRBD2. This CDR3 region has 14 residues. Germline V gene data show CDR1 as GTSNPN and CDR2 as SVGIG (reference sequence). Trimming at V came to 4 bases and at J to 4 bases, leaving 7 bases not matched to a gene. This CDR3 is CAWKLAGVIYEQYF. CDR3 bases: TGTGCCTGGAAGCTAGCGGGAGTGATTTACGAGCAGTACTTC.

This clonotype has only a few counts. V gene TRBV10-1 combines with J gene TRBJ2-7; D possibly corresponds to TRBD2 (5 bases). The CDR3 is 14 amino acids. Looked up from germline, CDR1 is WNHNN and CDR2 is SYGVQD (reference sequence). Trimming removed 5 bases at V and 5 bases at J, with 16 bases between. CDR3 loop: CASSNWAEGNEQYF. The CDR3 DNA is TGCGCCAGCAGTAATTGGGCCGAGGGTAACGAGCAGTACTTC.

The chain has TRBV11-2 and TRBJ2-7; TRBD2 agrees at 12 bases. Germline lookup yields CDR1 SGHAT and CDR2 FQNNGV. Trimming cost V 5 bases and J 4 bases; bases outside gene matches: 9. This CDR3 region has 16 residues. The CDR3 DNA sequence: TGTGCCAGCAGCCCAGGGGGACTAGCGGGTTTTTACGAGCAGTACTTC. It yields the protein CASSPGGLAGFYEQYF.

Notes on this clonotype: A read error may produce the germline difference seen at one junction end. The chain carries TRBV5-4 and TRBJ2-2, with TRBD1 matching 7 bases. This CDR3 has 14 amino acids. Germline V gene data show CDR1 as SGHNT and CDR2 as YYREEE (reference sequence). The CDR3 reads CASSLGGGTGELLF. CDR3 nucleotides: TGTGCCAGCAGCTTGGGAGGGGGCACCGGGGAGCTGCTTTTT.

As concerns this clonotype: This may stem from a read error, because a much larger clone lies one nucleotide away. CDR3 DNA: TGTGCCACCAGTACGAGCGGCCATACGCAGTATTTT. It is translated as CATSTSGHTQYF. The chain is built from TRBV24-1 and TRBJ2-3; D might be TRBD2 (5 bases). Germline V gene data show CDR1 as KGHDR and CDR2 as SFDVKD. This CDR3 comprises 12 residues. Trimming shortened V by 6 bases and J by 7 bases, and 10 bases separated the two germline ends.

This rearrangement joins TRBV19 to TRBJ2-1; the D call may be TRBD1 or TRBD2 (6 bases each). The CDR3 is 14 amino acids. The V gene's germline CDR1 is LNHDA and CDR2 SQIVND (reference sequence). Trimming took off 6 bases at V and 3 bases at J, with 12 bases between the two ends. The CDR3 region is CASSFGGRYNEQFF. CDR3 bases: TGTGCCAGTAGCTTCGGGGGCCGCTACAATGAGCAGTTCTTC. Drawing the rest from reference TRBV19 and TRBJ2-1, the complete variable domain is DGGITQSPKYLFRKEGQNVTLSCEQNLNHDAMYWYRQDPGQGLRLIYYSQIVNDFQKGDIAEGYSVSREKKESFPLTVTSAQKNPTAFYLCASSFGGRYNEQFFGPGTRLTVL.

A note on this clonotype: This may stem from a read error, because a much larger clone lies one nucleotide away. The chain combines TRBV20-1 with TRBJ2-5; D is uncertain. The germline CDR1 and CDR2 sequences are DFQATT and SNEGSKA (reference sequence). Trimming shortened V by 1 base and J by 2 bases, and 11 bases separated the two germline ends. This CDR3 is built from 14 residues. This CDR3 reads CSARALVGQETQYF. The CDR3 DNA follows: TGCAGTGCTAGAGCTCTAGTGGGGCAAGAGACCCAGTACTTC.

This clonotype was observed a few times. The chain has TRBV4-1 and TRBJ1-6; no firm D call. V lost 0 bases, J lost 7 bases, and 19 bases lay in between. The CDR3 runs to 18 residues. CDR1 is MGHRA and CDR2 is YSYEKL in the germline V gene. The CDR3 loop reads CASSQDLPKDGPNSPLHF. For the CDR3, the DNA is TGCGCCAGCAGCCAAGATCTCCCGAAGGACGGTCCCAATTCACCCCTCCACTTT.

Concerning this clonotype itself: A read error is possible here, since a much larger clone lies one base away. The conserved phenylalanine or tryptophan is not found at the CDR3 terminus, so this likely reflects a read error. The V gene is TRBV12-3 or TRBV12-4, the J gene TRBJ1-1, with a weak D call TRBD1 (5 bases). V was pared by 1 base and J by 11 bases, with 14 bases between. There are 13 residues in the CDR3. DNA of the CDR3: TGTGCCAGCAGTTTAGTTCTCCAGGGATGGGCTTTCTTG. This translates into CASSLVLQGWAFL.

The J gene is TRBJ2-1, the V gene TRBV5-4; 8 nucleotides align to TRBD2. Per the germline V gene, CDR1 is SGHNT and CDR2 is YYREEE (reference sequence). V was clipped by 4 bases and J by 6 bases; unmatched bases: 15. The CDR3 extends over 17 amino acids. For the CDR3, the DNA is TGTGCCAGCAGCAATAGACTAGCGTGGGTGGGCGGCAATGAGCAGTTCTTC. This translates into CASSNRLAWVGGNEQFF.

This clonotype was counted only a few times. V is TRBV11-2 and J is TRBJ2-7, with D perhaps given as TRBD1 or TRBD2 (5 bases each). The CDR3 is made up of 15 amino acids. Germline V CDR1 and CDR2: SGHAT, FQNNGV. Trimming removed 0 bases from V and 4 bases from J, with 13 bases in between. The CDR3 coding sequence is TGTGCCAGCAGCTTAGAGATCGGGACGAGGTACGAGCAGTACTTC. This codes for CASSLEIGTRYEQYF.

The rearrangement links TRBV4-1 to TRBJ2-2; 7 bases fit TRBD1. The CDR3 runs 16 residues. Germline-derived CDR1 and CDR2 are MGHRA and YSYEKL. V was clipped by 5 bases and J by 3 bases; unmatched bases: 9. CDR3: CASSESRTGDTGELFF. CDR3 bases: TGCGCCAGCAGCGAATCCCGTACAGGGGACACCGGGGAGCTGTTTTTT.